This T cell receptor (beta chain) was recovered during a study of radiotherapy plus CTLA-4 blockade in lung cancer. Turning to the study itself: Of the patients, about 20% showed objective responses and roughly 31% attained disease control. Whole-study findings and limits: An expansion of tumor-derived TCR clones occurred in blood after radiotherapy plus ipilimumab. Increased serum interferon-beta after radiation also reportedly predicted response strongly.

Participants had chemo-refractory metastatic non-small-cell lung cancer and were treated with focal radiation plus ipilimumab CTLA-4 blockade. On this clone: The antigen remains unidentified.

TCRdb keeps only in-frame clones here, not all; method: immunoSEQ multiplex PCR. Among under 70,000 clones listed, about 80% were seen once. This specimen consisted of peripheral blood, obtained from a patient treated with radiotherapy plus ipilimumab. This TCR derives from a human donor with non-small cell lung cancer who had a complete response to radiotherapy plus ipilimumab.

CDR3 nucleotide sequence: TGTGCCAGCAGCGGTCGACAGGGACGGAATGGCTACACCTTC. Its protein is CASSGRQGRNGYTF. The chain has TRBV9 and TRBJ1-2, with 7 bases that match TRBD1. The CDR3 runs to 14 residues. Unmatched junction bases numbered 8, after V lost 3 bases and J lost 6 bases. Germline V CDR1 and CDR2: SGDLS, YYNGEE.